A single sample gave rise to the 24 T cell receptor beta chains below, sequenced in a study of blood T cell repertoires in COVID-19. The assay was immunoSEQ multiplex PCR, and TCRdb's table has in-frame clones only and misses some. The repertoire holds about 210,000 clones, with just under 85% as singletons. The sequenced sample was peripheral blood. Receptor source: a woman aged 45 to 65 with active or convalescent COVID-19.

This clone is a singleton in its sample. The rearrangement uses TRBV5-6 and TRBJ2-7, with TRBD1 identical over 10 bases. V gave up 5 bases and J gave up 6 bases; unmatched junction bases: 11. The CDR3 totals 15 residues. Germline CDR1 and CDR2: SGHDT and YYEEEE. CDR3 residues: CASSYPGTGEGEQYF. CDR3 DNA: TGTGCCAGCAGTTACCCCGGGACAGGGGAGGGCGAGCAGTACTTC. Full variable domain (remainder filled in from reference TRBV5-6 and TRBJ2-7): DAGVTQSPTHLIKTRGQQVTLRCSPKSGHDTVSWYQQALGQGPQFIFQYYEEEERQRGNFPDRFSGHQFPNYSSELNVNALLLGDSALYLCASSYPGTGEGEQYFGPGTRLTVT.

This chain uses TRBV28 with TRBJ2-3, with 7 bases lining up with TRBD2. After removal of 7 bases from V and 3 bases from J, the junction contained 10 bases not matched to a gene. This CDR3 has 15 residues. Per germline, CDR1 MDHEN and CDR2 SYDVKM. The CDR3 protein is CASIETGRRTDTQYF. Here the CDR3 DNA reads TGTGCCAGCATCGAAACCGGGAGGAGAACAGATACGCAGTATTTT.

J is TRBJ1-3 and V is TRBV6-5, with a weak D call TRBD1 (6 bases). The V gene's germline CDR1 is MNHEY and CDR2 SVGAGI. V was shortened by 0 bases and J by 6 bases, with 15 bases between the two germline ends. This CDR3 contains 16 residues. The CDR3 nucleotides are TGTGCCAGCAGTTACTCGACCCGGTGGGGGCAAAACACCATATATTTT. Translation: CASSYSTRWGQNTIYF.

The V and J genes are TRBV7-6 and TRBJ1-5, with D unresolved. V was pared by 2 bases and J by 0 bases, with 8 bases between. There are 15 residues in the CDR3. Germline V CDR1 and CDR2: SGHVS, FNYEAQ. CDR3: CASSLQEGSNQPQHF. CDR3 in DNA: TGTGCCAGCAGCTTACAGGAGGGTAGCAATCAGCCCCAGCATTTT.

The chain recombines TRBV11-2 with TRBJ1-3; D might be TRBD1 (6 bases). Germline assignment: CDR1 SGHAT and CDR2 FQNNGV. This CDR3 region has 12 residues. V was clipped by 4 bases and J by 10 bases, with 11 bases between them. The CDR3 sequence: CASSWPGVTIYF. The CDR3 coding sequence is TGTGCCAGCAGCTGGCCAGGGGTTACCATATATTTT.

J is TRBJ2-5 and V is TRBV5-1; D unresolved. V lost 4 bases, J lost 5 bases, and 9 bases lay in between. Germline V gene lookup returns CDR1 SGHRS and CDR2 YFSETQ. The CDR3 spans 12 residues. The CDR3 nucleotides are TGCGCCAGCAGCGTAAACGGGGAGACCCAGTACTTC. Its translation is CASSVNGETQYF.

The V gene is TRBV28, the J gene TRBJ2-7; D remains unclear. This CDR3 contains 10 residues. Trimming removed 8 bases at V and 3 bases at J, with 5 bases between. Germline loops: CDR1 MDHEN, CDR2 SYDVKM. CDR3 bases: TGTGCCAGCGGCCTCTACGAGCAGTACTTC. Translated: CASGLYEQYF.

V and J are TRBV5-1 and TRBJ2-3; 8 bases match TRBD1. Germline V gene lookup returns CDR1 SGHRS and CDR2 YFSETQ. V shed 5 bases, J shed 4 bases, and the junction held 9 bases outside the gene matches. This CDR3 has 15 amino acids. The CDR3: CASRRGQGFADTQYF. The CDR3 DNA is TGCGCCAGCAGACGCGGACAGGGCTTCGCAGATACGCAGTATTTT.

The V call is TRBV28, the J call TRBJ1-4, with 8 bases lining up with TRBD1. Losses at the gene ends were 6 bases for V and 10 bases for J; bases not matched to a gene: 22. The germline V gene encodes CDR1 MDHEN and CDR2 SYDVKM. The CDR3 has 18 amino acids. CDR3 loop: CASSPQGGSREATGKLFF. CDR3 nucleotides: TGTGCCAGCAGCCCACAGGGGGGCTCAAGAGAGGCTACAGGAAAACTGTTTTTT.

The V and J genes are TRBV15 and TRBJ1-4; 7 nucleotides line up with TRBD1. Germline trimming cut 0 bases from V and 6 bases from J; bases unmatched to any gene: 4. The CDR3 spans 15 residues. Germline-derived CDR1 and CDR2 are LNHNV and YYDKDF (reference sequence). In DNA form, the CDR3 reads TGTGCCACCAGCAGAGATGGGACAGAGTATGAAAAACTGTTTTTT. Protein: CATSRDGTEYEKLFF.

The chain combines TRBV29-1 with TRBJ2-5, with 8 bases matching TRBD2. Germline values: CDR1 SQVTM, CDR2 ANQGSEA. The length of the CDR3 is 13 residues. V trimming: 7 bases; J trimming: 7 bases; junction bases outside the gene matches: 11. The CDR3 DNA reads as TGCAGCGCCGATAGACTAGCGTGGGCGACCCAGTACTTC. Translation gives CSADRLAWATQYF. Looking up the rest from reference TRBV29-1 and TRBJ2-5 gives the full variable domain: SAVISQKPSRDICQRGTSLTIQCQVDSQVTMMFWYRQQPGQSLTLIATANQGSEATYESGFVIDKFPISRPNLTFSTLTVSNMSPEDSSIYLCSADRLAWATQYFGPGTRLLVL.

The chain links TRBV3-1 (or the pseudogene TRBV3-2) to TRBJ2-2, with a weak D call TRBD2 (5 bases). From germline, CDR1 is LGHDT and CDR2 YNNKEL (reference sequence). V was trimmed by 5 bases and J by 4 bases, leaving 23 bases between them. The length of the CDR3 is 18 residues. The CDR3 loop reads CASSYLTSRVRGTGELFF. In DNA, the CDR3 is TGTGCCAGCAGCTACCTGACCTCGCGGGTACGGGGCACCGGGGAGCTGTTTTTT.

The chain has TRBV9 and TRBJ1-2; 10 nucleotides align to TRBD1. Per germline, CDR1 SGDLS and CDR2 YYNGEE. This CDR3 spans 14 amino acids. Germline trimming cut 0 bases from V and 8 bases from J; bases unmatched to any gene: 4. CDR3 sequence reads: CASSVGGTGAGYTF. CDR3 DNA: TGTGCCAGCAGCGTAGGAGGGACAGGGGCCGGCTACACCTTC. Full variable domain (remainder filled in from reference TRBV9 and TRBJ1-2): DSGVTQTPKHLITATGQRVTLRCSPRSGDLSVYWYQQSLDQGLQFLIQYYNGEERAKGNILERFSAQQFPDLHSELNLSSLELGDSALYFCASSVGGTGAGYTFGSGTRLTVV.

The chain employs TRBV28 and TRBJ1-2; D call uncertain. Deletions cut 4 bases from V and 1 base from J, with 10 bases between. This CDR3 spans 14 amino acids. The germline V gene has CDR1 MDHEN and CDR2 SYDVKM. CDR3 DNA sequence: TGTGCCAGCAGTTCCCCAGGACTTAACTATGGCTACACCTTC. This encodes CASSSPGLNYGYTF.

The chain recombines TRBV5-4 with TRBJ1-4; 8 bases agree with TRBD1. This CDR3 comprises 17 residues. The junction had 13 bases not matched to a gene; V was cut back by 2 bases and J by 7 bases. CDR1 is SGHNT, CDR2 YYREEE, per germline (reference sequence). The CDR3 region is CASSLPGPGGAGEKLFF. CDR3 DNA: TGTGCCAGCAGCTTACCTGGGCCAGGGGGCGCCGGTGAAAAACTGTTTTTT.

This clone was observed a single time. This chain joins TRBV25-1 and TRBJ1-4; weak D call: TRBD1 (5 bases). Germline CDR1 is MGHDK and CDR2 is SYGVNS. The V end was cut by 3 bases, the J end by 5 bases, with 13 bases between. The CDR3 length is 15 residues. The CDR3 is CASSDSPGGNEKLFF. CDR3 nucleotide sequence: TGTGCCAGCAGTGACTCCCCGGGGGGAAATGAAAAACTGTTTTTT.

The V call is TRBV28, the J call TRBJ2-7, with D possibly matching TRBD1 (5 bases). Germline CDR1 is MDHEN and CDR2 is SYDVKM. V lost 6 bases, J lost 3 bases, and 18 bases lay in between. This CDR3 has 15 residues. In DNA, the CDR3 is TGTGCCAGCAGCCCGCGTAAGACAGTCGTCTACGAGCAGTACGTC. Protein sequence: CASSPRKTVVYEQYV.

This clone was seen more than once but under ten times. J is TRBJ1-3 and V is TRBV7-9, with 7 positions matching TRBD1. There are 15 residues in the CDR3. Losses at the gene ends were 5 bases for V and 0 bases for J; bases not matched to a gene: 4. CDR1 is SEHNR and CDR2 is FQNEAQ in the germline V gene (reference sequence). This CDR3 reads CASSAQGTSGNTIYF. The CDR3 coding sequence is TGTGCCAGCAGCGCACAGGGGACCTCTGGAAACACCATATATTTT.

The chain recombines TRBV7-3 with TRBJ2-3; D gene uncertain. The CDR3 totals 14 residues. Germline CDR1 and CDR2: SGHTA and FQGTGA. Trimming left V 0 bases short and J 1 base short, with 5 bases between. The CDR3 DNA sequence: TGTGCCAGCAGCTTAACCGCGGGCACAGATACGCAGTATTTT. Translation: CASSLTAGTDTQYF.

The gene calls are TRBV5-8 and TRBJ1-5; 8 nucleotides agree with TRBD1. This CDR3 spans 15 amino acids. The germline V gene has CDR1 SGHTS and CDR2 YDEGEE. The trim removed 4 bases at V and 4 bases at J, leaving 7 bases unmatched. The CDR3 sequence is CASSGGDRSNQPQHF. The CDR3 bases are TGTGCCAGCAGCGGCGGGGACAGGTCTAATCAGCCCCAGCATTTT.

The chain links TRBV6-4 to TRBJ1-6; 10 positions match TRBD1. Germline lookup yields CDR1 MRHNA and CDR2 SNTAGT. The CDR3 is 18 residues long. The trim removed 5 bases at V and 5 bases at J, leaving 12 bases unmatched. In DNA form, the CDR3 reads TGTGCCAGCAGTCGGACCGGGACAGGGGTGCTCGATAATTCACCCCTCCACTTT. Translated: CASSRTGTGVLDNSPLHF.

The chain couples TRBV19 to TRBJ2-3, with TRBD2 matching over 7 bases. Per the germline V gene, CDR1 is LNHDA and CDR2 is SQIVND (reference sequence). This CDR3 has 13 residues. J lost 2 bases, V lost 11 bases, and 7 bases had no gene match. CDR3 coding DNA: TGTGCCTGCCGGCGGGAGCCCACAGATACGCAGTATTTT. The encoded protein is CACRREPTDTQYF. Combining the CDR3 with reference TRBV19 and TRBJ2-3 gives the whole variable domain DGGITQSPKYLFRKEGQNVTLSCEQNLNHDAMYWYRQDPGQGLRLIYYSQIVNDFQKGDIAEGYSVSREKKESFPLTVTSAQKNPTAFYLCACRREPTDTQYFGPGTRLTVL.

This chain joins TRBV6-1 and TRBJ2-6; D may be TRBD1 (5 bases). CDR1 and CDR2 (germline): MNHNS, SASEGT. V gave up 0 bases and J gave up 0 bases, with 6 bases separating them. The CDR3 covers 16 residues. The CDR3 sequence: CASSEATGSGANVLTF. As DNA, the CDR3 is TGTGCCAGCAGTGAAGCCACAGGCTCTGGGGCCAACGTCCTGACTTTC.

This clone has only a few counts. This chain joins TRBV2 and TRBJ1-1; D remains ambiguous. V was trimmed by 5 bases and J by 6 bases, leaving 16 bases between them. The CDR3 spans 14 residues. Germline values: CDR1 SNHLY, CDR2 FYNNEI. CDR3 coding DNA: TGTGCCAGCAGTTTGGCCGCCCTAGGCTCTGAAGCTTTCTTT. It codes for CASSLAALGSEAFF.